This T cell receptor beta chain was sequenced for a study of cytomegalovirus exposure and HLA in healthy donors listed by TCRdb under 2017. The study in broad terms: An earlier analysis of some 600 of the donors reported approximately 260 Gb of sequence data and 117 million unique TCR beta sequences obtained from 180 million or so T cells. An early release covering roughly 640 HLA-typed donors comprised roughly 300 gigabases of sequencing data and 65 million to 100 million unique TCR sequences. The genetic ancestry cluster associated with self-reported Caucasian donors included around 76% of the roughly 400 genotyped donors. The study aimed to test whether signatures of past pathogen exposure could be identified by cataloging public T cell receptors. Using immunosequencing, the study profiled T cell repertoires from 550 to 750 subjects and related those repertoires to cytomegalovirus serostatus. In addition to the first cohort of 666 subjects, a separate validation cohort of approximately 130 different subjects was used. To predict cytomegalovirus infection status, the study combined high-throughput TCR immunosequencing, statistical association of individual TCRs with disease status, and machine learning. To study patterns of TCR occurrence, a later analysis re-analyzed previously published TCR beta repertoires from 600 to 750 donors and added high-resolution HLA genotyping. In the later analysis, no new phenotypic data were used to find candidate immune exposures; instead, reliance was placed on TCR beta sequences and their occurrence across donors. An earlier analysis of fewer than 700 of the donors applied high-throughput TCR beta sequencing to assess whether each TCR beta V gene segment acted as functional or pseudogenic. Donor age, sex, ethnicity and CMV serostatus were compiled alongside the repertoire data. In a later genetic analysis, genome-wide SNP genotypes for about three fifths of the roughly 670 donors were used, and that subset was treated as a discovery cohort. All discovery cohort repertoires had been generated on a single sequencing platform. Class I and class II HLA loci were covered by the typing at four-digit resolution. Typing coverage differed by locus: A, B, C, DRB1 and DQB1 were typed in about 629-640 donors, DQA1 in around 500, DPA1 in around 600, and DPB1 in roughly 470. Because of strong linkage in the cohort, roughly five DR-DQ haplotypes were treated as single units for association and clustering. Among about 370 genotyped donors of the cohort, an average of approximately 240,000 unique TCR beta nucleotide sequences was sequenced per donor, of which 15% to 20% were non-productive. The research as a whole found: HLA typing was unavailable for some donors at each locus, so association tests used only the typed subset. Most TCR sequences were observed very rarely across donors, whereas some public TCRs were present in many individuals. According to a later analysis, most CMV-associated TCR beta chains appeared to be HLA-restricted, and the HLA associations seemed to be driven largely by CMV exposure. An association between a missense DCLRE1C variant and V-gene and J-gene trimming of TCR beta chains was found in a later genetic analysis and replicated in an independent cohort. Assigning TCR associations to individual alleles was difficult when HLA alleles, especially DR and DQ, strongly co-occurred. The sequencing pipeline was judged likely to have produced a cluster of highly shared sequence variants as a technical artifact. Immune exposure information for the cohort was limited to CMV serostatus. A later analysis found that HLA-associated TCR beta chains were more clonally expanded and had lower generation probabilities than equally common non-associated chains. A later analysis associated approximately 17,000 TCR beta sequences with specific HLA alleles at a false discovery rate of 0.05. The classifier was reported to diagnose cytomegalovirus status with high specificity and sensitivity in both the original and validation cohorts. Compared with the roughly 700-donor mean, donors in an Asian-associated ancestry cluster had fewer N-insertions in productive TCRs, according to a later genetic analysis. Seventeen rarely observed V segments, including chromosome 9 orphons, were excluded from the earlier analysis of approximately 500 of the donors because counts were too low. Sequencing depth was assumed to be roughly uniform across donors in the presence/absence analyses, though that assumption may not hold. A total of 150 or so TCR beta chains were listed by the study as associated with cytomegalovirus. Some IMGT-functional V segments, including TRBV6-2 and TRBV6-3, could not be distinguished by the 87-base-pair reads and were therefore excluded. Three of the identified cytomegalovirus-associated TCR beta chains were confirmed in vitro to be specific for cytomegalovirus antigens. The cohort was sequenced for TCR beta chains only, and without alpha or paired-chain data the features that could be detected were limited. The authors suggested that the approach could potentially be generalized to other disease states and immunological phenotypes. In a later analysis, TCR association rates were found to vary across HLA loci, with the most associated TCRs seen for DRB1 alleles and the fewest for HLA-C alleles. Correlated functional status among segregating V segments might be attributable to linkage disequilibrium, but an unknown experimental factor could not be ruled out. In an earlier analysis of fewer than 700 of the donors, most TCR beta V segments appeared in productive rearrangements about 90% or about 30% of the time, broadly matching IMGT annotations. A later analysis reported that several top co-occurrence clusters appeared linked to parvovirus B19, influenza, CMV and Epstein-Barr virus. A further reported finding was that TCR beta sequences accurately predicted the HLA-A and HLA-B alleles for most subjects in the first cohort.

The cohort consisted of some 730 healthy bone marrow donors. All cohort members were sampled while nominally healthy, although unrecorded immune exposures were likely present. The donor tested CMV seronegative and was one of the 352 seronegative cohort members. A peripheral blood sample was provided by each donor, and peripheral blood mononuclear cells were used for TCR beta sequencing. Genomic DNA was extracted from the blood cell samples with the Qiagen DNeasy Blood Extraction Kit. The library was produced with the immunoSEQ multiplex PCR assay. For the multiplex PCR, a mixture combining 60 forward primers for TCR Vbeta segments and 13 reverse primers for TCR Jbeta segments was used. The CDR3 region of rearranged TCR beta genes was amplified from genomic DNA by a multiplex PCR assay. The amplified TCR beta libraries were sequenced on the Illumina HiSeq System as 87-base-pair reads. As for the authors' bioinformatics: In a later analysis, around 80 million unique TCR beta chains were counted across the 666 repertoires, and around 11 million of these chains were shared by at least two donors. Raw reads were error-corrected and collapsed into unique sequences with a nearest-neighbor algorithm that merged closely related sequences to remove PCR and sequencing errors. To assign V, D and J gene segments, CDR3 sequences were aligned to IMGT reference sequences. Each retained sequence needed at least a six-nucleotide match to both a V gene segment and a J gene segment. Rearrangements were called productive when the CDR3 lacked stop codons and stayed in frame with V and J; all others were non-productive. CDR3 was defined according to IMGT convention as the region running from the second conserved V-encoded cysteine to the conserved J-encoded phenylalanine. The earlier analysis of more than 450 of the donors excluded sequences that lacked an unambiguous match to a single V gene segment. An earlier analysis of a few hundred of the donors called V segments functional above 56.7% productive rearrangements and segregating when the between-donor standard deviation exceeded 5%. A statistical classification framework was built for diagnosing cytomegalovirus status from the catalog of TCR beta chain sequences. A later analysis assigned V and J genes by comparing TCR nucleotide sequences with IMGT/GENE-DB human TR gene sequences. The TCRdist pipeline was used in a later analysis to assign CDR3 sequences and most-parsimonious VDJ recombination scenarios. In a later analysis, every TCR beta chain was defined by the combination of its CDR3 amino acid sequence and its V-gene family, and reads without a unique V-gene family were dropped. A later analysis removed nearly 600 highly shared, low-generation-probability nucleotide sequences to deal with suspected cross-contamination and a sequencing artifact. A later analysis calculated a clonal expansion index for each public chain from normalized within-repertoire ranks of inferred template counts. In a later analysis, generation probabilities were computed using a VDJ recombination model fitted to out-of-frame rearrangements, and the results were checked against IGoR. Hypergeometric tests were used in a later analysis to score TCR-TCR, TCR-HLA and TCR-CMV co-occurrence, with a repertoire-size bias correction applied to the TCR pairs. To estimate false discovery rates, a later analysis permuted the HLA or CMV assignments 20 times. A later analysis grouped co-occurring TCRs with DBSCAN, adding TCRdist sequence similarity when clustering within HLA-allele-positive subsets. Co-occurrence clustering excluded repertoires with fewer than 30,000 or more than 120,000 public chains, plus five with anomalous nucleotide sharing. TCRdb mirrors the immuneACCESS table, restricted to in-frame sequences. Some clones are absent from its copies; in checked studies, under half trace to an unresolved V gene, and the reason for the others is unknown. V, J and clone size derive from that table, while D and trimming were established from the DNA sequence. A total of fewer than 200,000 clones appear in this sample, approximately 84% of them only once. Clones ranked in the top ten supply less than 0.3% of the sample.

The V end loses 4 bases and the J end loses 1 base, and a stretch of 10 bases separates them. Per the germline V gene, SGHVS is the CDR1 and FQNEAQ is the CDR2. The CDR3 covers 14 residues, taking in both the cysteine and the phenylalanine. The entry retains the CDR3 DNA only, 42 bases that are in frame from base 1. In its sample, this clone was seen once. Its cognate antigen has yet to be identified. Within one base of it there is no much larger clone, and no base qualities were kept. This sequence uses TRBV7-8 and TRBJ1-1; the D gene is perhaps TRBD1, on 5 matching bases. What was sequenced was PBMCs. This clonotype was sampled from a girl under two years old in good health and CMV-seronegative. The DNA sequence is as follows: TGTGCCAGCAGCTCGACAGACAAGAACACTGAAGCTTTCTTT. Its translation is CASSSTDKNTEAFF.